The following is a T cell receptor (beta chain) sequence with its context. PCR used 60 Vbeta primers and 13 Jbeta primers. TCRdb's copy holds only in-frame clones and misses some; the assay was immunoSEQ multiplex PCR. The sample carries around 190,000 clones, around 90% recorded once. This record comes from a study of cytomegalovirus exposure and HLA in healthy donors. This CDR3 contains 14 residues. V was pared by 6 bases and J by 7 bases, with 10 bases of the junction left unmatched. Germline CDR1 reads MNHEY; CDR2 reads SVGAGI. The chain employs TRBV6-5 and TRBJ1-2, with 8 bases fitting TRBD1. Sequenced input: PBMCs. The TCR comes from a woman aged 18-30 years in good health and CMV-seronegative. The CDR3 DNA reads as TGTGCCAGCAGGGGAGGACAGGGAATTGGTGGCTACACCTTC. Its protein product is CASRGGQGIGGYTF.